A selection of T cell receptor beta chains follows, all from one sample in a study of T cell responses to AZD1222 COVID-19 vaccine. Only in-frame clones appear in the TCRdb table, and some are missing; sequencing was by immunoSEQ multiplex PCR. The sample contains some 110,000 clones, 82% of which appear only once. The sample in question was peripheral blood, obtained on day 0 of AZD1222 vaccination. The receptors come from an adult in good health. CDR3s include the opening cysteine and the closing phenylalanine or tryptophan. Each record gives: V gene, J gene, CDR3 protein.

TRBV6-5	TRBJ1-1	CASSSLGPPNTEAFF
TRBV27	TRBJ2-5	CASTRSLQETQYF
TRBV29-1	TRBJ2-1	CSIAGGRGEQFF
TRBV20-1	TRBJ2-7	CSARLLDEQYF
TRBV20-1	TRBJ1-1	CSAARGTEAFF
TRBV3-1/TRBV3-2	TRBJ1-1	CASSQYGQANTEAFF
TRBV6-4	TRBJ1-2	CASSDWMSGSVSGYTF
TRBV19	TRBJ2-1	CASSIRGESYNEQFF
TRBV4-3	TRBJ2-2	CASSQGLAVTGELFF
TRBV5-1	TRBJ1-3	CASSLTAAVSGNTIYF
TRBV19	TRBJ2-1	CASSSLAPNEQFF
TRBV9	TRBJ2-1	CASSVAFAYNEQFF
TRBV10-3	TRBJ1-4	CATTTGSNEKLFF
TRBV3-1/TRBV3-2	TRBJ2-6	CASSPRQGLTGANVLTF
TRBV10-3	TRBJ1-2	CAISEGLHGYTF
TRBV30	TRBJ1-3	CAWSGADASSGNTIYF